This T cell receptor beta chain stems from a study of T-cell reconstitution after alpha-beta-depleted transplantation in children. Unique molecular identifiers featured in how the TCRbeta library was prepared. MiXCR, run by TCRdb on the PCR reads, gives a single entry per CDR3 protein. The sample records 490,000 or so distinct CDR3 sequences, around an eighth being singletons. The CDR3 contains 16 residues. J lost 5 bases, V lost 2 bases, and 7 bases had no gene match. Per the germline V gene, CDR1 is LGHNA and CDR2 is YNFKEQ. This clonotype was seen repeatedly, ten times or more. The sequence derives from a human donor who donated a stem cell graft to a child with combined immunodeficiency. The sequencing used PBMCs from the stem cell graft donor, collected from the stem cell graft. J is TRBJ2-1 and V is TRBV4-2; 9 nucleotides line up with TRBD1. The CDR3, as DNA: TGTGCCAGCAGCCAACAGGGGGACAGGGATGACAATGAGCAGTTCTTC. Its translation: CASSQQGDRDDNEQFF.